This T cell receptor beta chain was identified in a study of cytomegalovirus exposure and HLA in healthy donors listed by TCRdb under 2017. As for the study more broadly: In an earlier analysis of approximately 500 of the donors, less than 350 Gb of sequence data and 120 million or so unique TCR beta sequences from roughly 180 million T cells were reported. Class I and class II HLA loci were covered by the typing at four-digit resolution. The study used immunosequencing to profile the T cell repertoires of hundreds of subjects and linked those repertoires to cytomegalovirus serostatus. Alongside the repertoire data, information on donor age, sex, ethnicity and CMV serostatus was compiled. A later genetic analysis used genome-wide SNP genotypes for about 55% of the 666 donors, treating that subset as a discovery cohort. Of the roughly 400 genotyped donors, less than 85% were placed in the genetic ancestry cluster associated with self-reported Caucasian donors. All discovery cohort repertoires had been generated on a single sequencing platform. To predict cytomegalovirus infection status, the study combined high-throughput TCR immunosequencing, statistical association of individual TCRs with disease status, and machine learning. On average, 235,054 unique TCR beta nucleotide sequences were sequenced per donor among several hundred genotyped donors of the cohort, with roughly 18% of those sequences being non-productive. In addition to the first cohort of around 670 subjects, a separate validation cohort of 120 different subjects was used. The study was designed to test whether signatures of past pathogen exposure could be identified by cataloging public T cell receptors. The number of donors typed differed by locus, with roughly 620-640 for A, B, C, DRB1 and DQB1, around 560 for DQA1, 600 to 610 for DPA1, and approximately 470 for DPB1. In an earlier analysis of roughly 580 of the donors, high-throughput TCR beta sequencing was used to judge whether each TCR beta V gene segment behaved as functional or pseudogenic. Roughly 300 gigabases of sequencing data and around 88 million unique TCR sequences made up an early release that covered 500 to 650 HLA-typed donors. About 5 DR-DQ haplotypes were handled as single units for association and clustering, since linkage in the cohort was strong. A later analysis re-examined previously published TCR beta repertoires from more than 650 donors and added high-resolution HLA genotyping to investigate patterns of TCR occurrence. The later analysis used no new phenotypic data to find candidate immune exposures, relying instead on TCR beta sequences and their occurrence across donors.

Germline trimming: 5 bases from V, 7 bases from J; junction bases outside gene matches: 10. Sequences SGHTA (CDR1) and FQGTGA (CDR2) are obtained from the germline V gene. The CDR3 has 16 amino acids, counting the end cysteine and phenylalanine. Only the CDR3 portion is preserved as DNA: 48 bases, with reading frame beginning at the first base. In total, roughly 670 healthy bone marrow donors made up the cohort. At the time of sampling, all cohort members were nominally healthy, though unrecorded immune exposures were likely present. The donor was CMV seropositive and was included in the group of 250 to 350 seropositive cohort members. Each donor provided a peripheral blood sample, and peripheral blood mononuclear cells were used for TCR beta sequencing. Genomic DNA was extracted from the blood cell samples with the Qiagen DNeasy Blood Extraction Kit. With respect to this clone: It lacks a known antigen. No per-base quality is available; no much larger clone lies one base away.

The research as a whole found: In a later analysis, the rate of TCR association differed among HLA loci, with DRB1 alleles having the most associated TCRs and HLA-C alleles having the fewest. A further reported finding was that TCR beta sequences accurately predicted the HLA-A and HLA-B alleles for most subjects in the first cohort. Because some donors lacked HLA typing at each locus, the association tests relied only on the typed subset. A group of highly shared sequence variants was considered likely to be a technical artifact of the sequencing pipeline. An association between a missense DCLRE1C variant and V-gene and J-gene trimming of TCR beta chains was found in a later genetic analysis and replicated in an independent cohort. In vitro tests confirmed that a few of the cytomegalovirus-associated TCR beta chains recognize cytomegalovirus antigens. About 17 rarely observed V segments, including chromosome 9 orphons, were excluded from the earlier analysis of several hundred of the donors because counts were too low. Strong co-occurrence of HLA alleles, especially DR and DQ, made assigning TCR associations to individual alleles difficult. At a false discovery rate of 0.05, a later analysis linked under 20,000 TCR beta sequences to specific HLA alleles. A total of roughly 160 TCR beta chains were listed by the study as associated with cytomegalovirus. According to a later analysis, most CMV-associated TCR beta chains appeared to be HLA-restricted, and the HLA associations seemed to be driven largely by CMV exposure. A later analysis found that HLA-associated TCR beta chains were more clonally expanded and had lower generation probabilities than equally common non-associated chains. The authors suggested that the approach could potentially be extended to other disease states and immunological phenotypes. Linkage disequilibrium might explain the correlated functional status among segregating V segments, but an unknown experimental factor could not be excluded. CMV serostatus was the only immune exposure information available for the cohort. In both the original and validation cohorts, the classifier was reported to diagnose cytomegalovirus status with high specificity and sensitivity. Some IMGT-functional V segments, including TRBV6-2 and TRBV6-3, could not be told apart with the 87-base-pair reads, so those segments were excluded. Roughly uniform sequencing depth across donors was assumed in presence/absence analyses, although this assumption may not hold. According to a later analysis, parvovirus B19, influenza, CMV and Epstein-Barr virus appeared linked to several top co-occurrence clusters. Compared with the approximately 670-donor mean, donors in an Asian-associated ancestry cluster had fewer N-insertions in productive TCRs, according to a later genetic analysis. While some public TCRs were present in many individuals, most TCR sequences turned up only very rarely across donors. In an earlier analysis of some 640 of the donors, most TCR beta V segments were observed in productive rearrangements about 87% or about 30% of the time, broadly matching IMGT annotations. The cohort was sequenced for TCR beta chains only, and without alpha or paired-chain data the features that could be detected were limited.

Library preparation was by the immunoSEQ multiplex PCR assay. For the multiplex PCR, a mixture combining 60 forward primers for TCR Vbeta segments and 13 reverse primers for TCR Jbeta segments was used. The CDR3 region of rearranged TCR beta genes was amplified from genomic DNA with a multiplex PCR assay. On the Illumina HiSeq System, the amplified TCR beta libraries were sequenced as 87-base-pair reads. On the authors' methods: Across the 600 to 700 repertoires, a later analysis counted roughly 84 million unique TCR beta chains, around 11 million of which were shared by at least two donors. A nearest-neighbor algorithm error-corrected the raw reads and collapsed the reads into unique sequences, merging closely related sequences to remove PCR and sequencing errors. V, D and J gene segments were assigned by aligning CDR3 sequences to IMGT reference sequences. For a sequence to be retained, at least a six-nucleotide match to both a V gene segment and a J gene segment was required. Rearrangements were called productive when the CDR3 lacked stop codons and stayed in frame with V and J; all others were non-productive. CDR3 was defined according to IMGT convention as the region running from the second conserved V-encoded cysteine to the conserved J-encoded phenylalanine. In an earlier analysis of 500 to 650 of the donors, sequences lacking an unambiguous match to a single V gene segment were excluded. In an earlier analysis of some 590 of the donors, V segments were called functional above 56.7% productive rearrangements and were called segregating when the between-donor standard deviation exceeded 5%. A statistical classification framework was built to diagnose cytomegalovirus status from the catalog of TCR beta chain sequences. V and J gene assignment, in a later analysis, came from comparing TCR nucleotide sequences with IMGT/GENE-DB human TR gene sequences. Using the TCRdist pipeline, a later analysis assigned CDR3 sequences along with most-parsimonious VDJ recombination scenarios. In a later analysis, each TCR beta chain was defined by its CDR3 amino acid sequence together with its V-gene family, and reads without a unique V-gene family were excluded. In a later analysis, 450 to 600 highly shared, low-generation-probability nucleotide sequences were removed to address suspected cross-contamination and a sequencing artifact. A later analysis calculated a clonal expansion index for each public chain from normalized within-repertoire ranks of inferred template counts. A later analysis computed generation probabilities with a VDJ recombination model fitted to out-of-frame rearrangements, and checked the results against IGoR. A later analysis scored TCR-TCR, TCR-HLA and TCR-CMV co-occurrence with hypergeometric tests, applying a repertoire-size bias correction to TCR pairs. A later analysis estimated false discovery rates by permuting HLA or CMV assignments 20 times. A later analysis grouped co-occurring TCRs with DBSCAN, adding TCRdist sequence similarity when clustering within HLA-allele-positive subsets. Repertoires with fewer than 30,000 or more than 120,000 public chains, plus five repertoires with anomalous nucleotide sharing, were excluded from co-occurrence clustering. TCRdb took over this immuneACCESS table, retaining in-frame rearrangements with V and J assigned. Such tables are incomplete; in checked studies, under half of the missing clones stem from an unresolved V gene, and the remainder is unexplained. That table supplies the V and J calls and clone size; D and trimming were determined from the DNA. The sample table lists more than 85,000 clones, 65% to 80% of them with a count of one. The top ten clonotypes cover less than 3% of the sample.

The TCR comes from a woman aged 60-70 years in good health and CMV-seropositive. Sequencing input: PBMCs. The chain couples TRBV7-3 to TRBJ2-3, with 12 bases matching TRBD2. The DNA is TGTGCCAGCAGCCCACAGCTAGCGGGAGGGCCCCATACGCAGTATTTT. This gives the protein CASSPQLAGGPHTQYF.